A selection of T cell receptor beta chains follows, all from one sample in a study of T cells after yellow fever vaccination. TCRdb ran MiXCR on the 5' RACE reads and lists one entry per CDR3 protein. The table records 300,000 to 450,000 distinct CDR3 sequences, around 6.5% of them present only once. The sample here was PBMCs, taken 5 days after the yellow fever booster vaccination. Receptors were obtained from a man younger than 45 who received the YFV17D yellow fever vaccine. The CDR3 runs from the conserved cysteine through the conserved F or W. D genes are given only for firm matches. Size tells how often a clone was seen (once, few, many) or the class of an expanded clone, and some rows leave it out.

TRBV12-3/TRBV12-4	many	TRBJ2-2	TRBD1	TGTGCCAGCAGCAACAGGGGTTCGAACACCGGGGAGCTGTTTTTT	CASSNRGSNTGELFF
TRBV20-1	few	TRBJ2-7	.	TGCAGTGCCCACCACTCCACACCACCCTACGAGCAGTACTTC	CSAHHSTPPYEQYF
TRBV29-1	.	TRBJ2-1	.	TGCAGCGTTGGGGGGCGGTACAATGAGCAGTTCTTC	CSVGGRYNEQFF
TRBV10-3	many	TRBJ2-7	.	TGTGCCATCAGTGAGCACAACTACGAGCAGTACTTC	CAISEHNYEQYF
TRBV6-2/TRBV6-3	few	TRBJ2-3	.	TGTGCCAGCATCCCCGACGCCTCCACAGATACGCAGTATTTT	CASIPDASTDTQYF
TRBV5-1	many	TRBJ2-1	TRBD2	TGCGCCAGCAACGTACTAGCGGGGTCCACCTACAATGAGCAGTTCTTC	CASNVLAGSTYNEQFF
TRBV10-2	many	TRBJ2-7	.	TGCGCCAGCAGTGAATGGGGGGACTCCTACGAGCAGTACTTC	CASSEWGDSYEQYF
TRBV7-8	many	TRBJ2-7	TRBD2	TGTGCCAGCAGCTTTATGGGGGGGATATACGAGCAGTACTTC	CASSFMGGIYEQYF
TRBV15	few	TRBJ2-3	.	TGTGCCACACAGGGCTCCCCGTCTTTAGATACGCAGTATTTT	CATQGSPSLDTQYF
TRBV4-2	few	TRBJ2-7	TRBD2	TGTGCCAGCAGCCAGCGCGGGAGCCACTACGAGCAGTACTTC	CASSQRGSHYEQYF
TRBV5-1	many	TRBJ2-3	.	TGCGCCAGCAGCCCGGGGACTGCGGCAGATACGCAGTATTTT	CASSPGTAADTQYF
TRBV10-3	many	TRBJ2-1	TRBD2	TGTGCCACCCACACCCCCGGCGGGAGGGCCAATGAGCAGTTCTTC	CATHTPGGRANEQFF
TRBV6-1	many	TRBJ1-1	.	TGTGCCAGCAGTGGCCATGGAGGACTGAACACTGAAGCTTTCTTT	CASSGHGGLNTEAFF
TRBV5-5	.	TRBJ2-1	TRBD2	TGTGCCAGCAGCAGCAAGGGCGGGAGCCGATACAATGAGCAGTTCTTC	CASSSKGGSRYNEQFF
TRBV5-1	.	TRBJ1-1	.	TGCGCCAGCAGCTTGGAGGGTCGGGGGTCTGAAGCTTTCTTT	CASSLEGRGSEAFF
TRBV4-3	few	TRBJ2-1	.	TGCGCCAGCAGCCAAGAAACTTTCGGGCTTACGACTTCTGAGCAGTTCTTC	CASSQETFGLTTSEQFF
TRBV12-3/TRBV12-4	.	TRBJ2-1	.	TGTGCCAGCAGTTTGACTTTGACGGGTCCCTACAATGAGCAGTTCTTC	CASSLTLTGPYNEQFF
TRBV18	.	TRBJ2-7	.	TGTGCCAGCTCACCGGAACTTCGAAACTACGAGCAGTACTTC	CASSPELRNYEQYF
TRBV12-3/TRBV12-4	.	TRBJ2-1	TRBD2	TGTGCCAGCGGGTCGGTAGCGGGAGGAGGACGTGGGGAGCAGTTCTTC	CASGSVAGGGRGEQFF
TRBV24-1	many	TRBJ2-2	.	TGTGCCACCAGTGGGCCAGCGCCAAACACCGGGGAGCTGTTTTTT	CATSGPAPNTGELFF
TRBV20-1	few	TRBJ2-7	.	TGCAGTGCTAGAGTAAATAGCGACTCCTACGAGCAGTACTTC	CSARVNSDSYEQYF
TRBV19	.	TRBJ1-1	.	TGTGCCAGTAGTACCCGACAAGGGATGAACACTGAAGCTTTCTTT	CASSTRQGMNTEAFF
TRBV20-1	.	TRBJ2-7	TRBD1	TGCAGTGCTAGTAATCCAGGGGGCTACGAGCAGTACTTC	CSASNPGGYEQYF
TRBV5-6	many	TRBJ2-3	TRBD2	TGTGCCAGCAACCTGGGACTAGCGGGAGGTCGCACAGATACGCAGTATTTT	CASNLGLAGGRTDTQYF
TRBV12-3/TRBV12-4	many	TRBJ2-7	TRBD2	TGTGCCAGCAGTTTAGAACTAGCGTTCTACGAGCAGTACTTC	CASSLELAFYEQYF
TRBV5-6	many	TRBJ2-1	TRBD2	TGTGCCAGCAGCCCACTAGCGGTTAGCTCCTACAATGAGCAGTTCTTC	CASSPLAVSSYNEQFF
TRBV27	many	TRBJ2-7	TRBD1	TGTGCCAGCAGTCTAGGACAGGACGCGAAAGAGCAGTACTTC	CASSLGQDAKEQYF
TRBV19	many	TRBJ1-1	.	TGTGCCAGTACCCCCCCTATGGGACAGAACACTGAAGCTTTCTTT	CASTPPMGQNTEAFF
TRBV7-2	many	TRBJ2-7	TRBD2	TGTGCCAGCAGCGAGACTAGCGGGAGTTACGAGCAGTACTTC	CASSETSGSYEQYF
TRBV6-2/TRBV6-3	many	TRBJ2-6	TRBD2	TGTGCCAGCAGTTCCTCGACTAGCGGGAGGCCTGGGGCCAACGTCCTGACTTTC	CASSSSTSGRPGANVLTF
TRBV10-3	many	TRBJ2-2	TRBD2	TGTGCCATCAGCCCGGGGGGGGCGTACCGGAACACCGGGGAGCTGTTTTTT	CAISPGGAYRNTGELFF
TRBV2	many	TRBJ2-7	TRBD1	TGTGCCAGCTCCTTGGGGACAGGGTTCTACGAGCAGTACTTC	CASSLGTGFYEQYF